The clone carrying this TCR beta chain was detected many times. Its antigen remains unknown. The authors prepared the TCRbeta library with unique molecular identifiers. TCRdb re-called the PCR reads through MiXCR, storing one row per CDR3 protein. The table includes 250,000 to 300,000 distinct CDR3 sequences, around 7.3% detected once. Trimming took 4 bases from V and 2 from J, leaving 19 bases between them. The CDR3 extends over 17 amino acids. CDR1 is SGHVS and CDR2 is FQNEAQ in the germline V gene. These data originate in a study of T-cell reconstitution after alpha-beta-depleted transplantation in children. Study conclusions and caveats: By one year post-transplant, T-cell counts and diversity largely arose from T cells that were newly produced. Expanded clones from the graft, numbering several hundred, reportedly supplied alpha-beta T cells about two months after transplant.

The source of this sequence is a female patient between 2 and 10 years old who had a stem cell transplant for Fanconi anemia, so the T cells may come from the graft donor. Material: peripheral blood, obtained 360 days after TCRalphabeta/CD19-depleted stem cell transplant. The chain recombines TRBV7-8 with TRBJ2-3; D perhaps matches TRBD2 (7 bases). The CDR3 here is CASSYKSGGPSTDTQYF. CDR3 in DNA: TGTGCCAGCAGCTATAAATCCGGGGGGCCTTCCACAGATACGCAGTATTTT. Looking up the rest from reference TRBV7-8 and TRBJ2-3 gives the full variable domain: GAGVSQSPRYKVAKRGQDVALRCDPISGHVSLFWYQQALGQGPEFLTYFQNEAQLDKSGLPSDRFFAERPEGSVSTLKIQRTQQEDSAVYLCASSYKSGGPSTDTQYFGPGTRLTVL.